These 12 T cell receptor beta chains originate from one sample sequenced in a study of radiotherapy plus CTLA-4 blockade in lung cancer. TCRdb keeps only in-frame clones here, not all; method: immunoSEQ multiplex PCR. The table records 50,000 to 65,000 clones, approximately 80% of them present only once. The source material was peripheral blood, sampled from a patient treated with radiotherapy plus ipilimumab. The receptors were gathered from a human donor with non-small cell lung cancer whose response to radiotherapy plus ipilimumab could not be evaluated.

The genes are TRBV27 and TRBJ1-6, with 8 positions matching TRBD1. The junction had 7 bases not matched to a gene; V was cut back by 6 bases and J by 6 bases. CDR1 MNHEY and CDR2 SMNVEV come from the germline V gene (reference sequence). The CDR3 consists of 15 residues. CDR3: CASSWGQAGNSPLHF. The CDR3 nucleotides read TGTGCCAGCAGCTGGGGACAGGCGGGTAATTCACCCCTCCACTTT.

The gene calls are TRBV2 and TRBJ2-7; 14 bases fit TRBD2. CDR1 and CDR2 (germline): SNHLY, FYNNEI. V gave up 6 bases and J gave up 3 bases; unmatched junction bases: 16. CDR3 length equals 19 residues. In DNA form, the CDR3 reads TGTGCCAGCAGAGATGAAACCGGGACTAGCGGGAGAAGGCTCTACGAGCAGTACTTC. This translates into CASRDETGTSGRRLYEQYF.

This sequence joins TRBV7-8 and TRBJ2-7, with 10 bases identical to TRBD2. CDR3 length: 16 amino acids. With 3 bases clipped from V and 0 bases from J, the junction kept 5 bases outside the gene matches. Per the germline V gene, CDR1 is SGHVS and CDR2 is FQNEAQ. CDR3 nucleotides: TGTGCCAGCAGCTTTGCCGGGACTAGCGACTCCTACGAGCAGTACTTC. It encodes CASSFAGTSDSYEQYF.

The V call is TRBV2, the J call TRBJ1-4; D remains unclear. This CDR3 has 15 residues. From germline, CDR1 is SNHLY and CDR2 FYNNEI. Trimming cost V 6 bases and J 4 bases, with 15 bases left between them. The CDR3 loop reads CASRDRGFLNEKLFF. As DNA, the CDR3 is TGTGCCAGCAGGGACCGGGGTTTTCTTAATGAAAAACTGTTTTTT.

V and J are TRBV19 and TRBJ2-1, with D possibly matching TRBD1 (7 bases). Germline V CDR1 and CDR2: LNHDA, SQIVND (reference sequence). The CDR3 is made up of 16 amino acids. The ends were cut back, 2 bases at V and 2 bases at J, with 13 bases in the middle. CDR3 DNA sequence: TGTGCCAGTAGTATATCAGGGGGGAGCCCCTACAATGAGCAGTTCTTC. Its translation: CASSISGGSPYNEQFF.

The rearrangement joins TRBV11-2 to TRBJ2-1; 10 bases are a match to TRBD2. With V trimmed by 2 bases and J by 5 bases, 0 bases remained unmatched. From germline, CDR1 is SGHAT and CDR2 FQNNGV. This CDR3 comprises 14 residues. The CDR3 DNA reads TGTGCCAGCAGCTTAACTAGCGGGAACAATGAGCAGTTCTTC. This sequence encodes CASSLTSGNNEQFF.

The V gene is TRBV29-1, the J gene TRBJ2-1, with TRBD2 matching 8 bases. The germline CDR1 and CDR2 sequences are SQVTM and ANQGSEA. The CDR3 totals 16 residues. The trim removed 5 bases at V and 1 base at J, leaving 10 bases unmatched. The CDR3 bases are TGCAGCGTTACAACGGCACTAGCGGTATCCTACAATGAGCAGTTCTTC. Its protein is CSVTTALAVSYNEQFF.

This sequence joins TRBV7-2 and TRBJ1-6; D is unclear. Trimming shortened V by 5 bases and J by 8 bases, and 16 bases separated the two germline ends. Germline V gives CDR1 SGHTA, CDR2 FQGNSA. The CDR3 sequence is 15 residues long. The CDR3 DNA follows: TGTGCCAGCAGCCCGCGGTTTCTACTCGATTCACCCCTCCACTTT. Its protein product is CASSPRFLLDSPLHF.

This clone was seen only once. This rearrangement joins TRBV28 to TRBJ1-1; perhaps TRBD1 as D (5 bases). Germline lookup yields CDR1 MDHEN and CDR2 SYDVKM. Trimming took off 6 bases at V and 4 bases at J, with 18 bases between the two ends. This CDR3 comprises 15 residues. The CDR3 DNA follows: TGTGCCAGCAGGGGCTCCCGGGGGTTGTTCACTGAAGCTTTCTTT. This translates into CASRGSRGLFTEAFF.

This chain connects TRBV5-4 to TRBJ2-5; 12 bases line up with TRBD2. Germline CDR1 is SGHNT and CDR2 is YYREEE (reference sequence). The CDR3 has 15 amino acids. V trimming: 7 bases; J trimming: 3 bases; junction bases outside the gene matches: 7. CDR3 bases: TGTGCCAGCTACCGGACTAGCGGGGTGAAAGAGACCCAGTACTTC. Protein product: CASYRTSGVKETQYF. Supplemented by reference TRBV5-4 and TRBJ2-5, the full variable domain reads ETGVTQSPTHLIKTRGQQVTLRCSSQSGHNTVSWYQQALGQGPQFIFQYYREEENGRGNFPPRFSGLQFPNYSSELNVNALELDDSALYLCASYRTSGVKETQYFGPGTRLLVL.

J is TRBJ2-2 and V is TRBV7-9; 9 nucleotides line up with TRBD1. The germline gives CDR1 SEHNR, CDR2 FQNEAQ (reference sequence). V lost 6 bases and J lost 6; bases outside the gene matches: 5. This CDR3 is built from 14 residues. This CDR3 is CASRRYRGPGELFF. The CDR3 DNA follows: TGTGCCAGCAGGCGATACAGGGGGCCCGGGGAGCTGTTTTTT.

The chain uses TRBV5-6 and TRBJ2-7; D is possibly TRBD1 (5 bases). V lost 2 bases and J 3 bases, leaving 9 bases between the germline ends. Germline lookup yields CDR1 SGHDT and CDR2 YYEEEE. The CDR3 is made up of 13 amino acids. The CDR3 nucleotides read TGTGCCAGCAGCTTAGGGGATTTCTACGAGCAGTACTTC. Protein sequence: CASSLGDFYEQYF.